The 28 T cell receptor beta chains below all came from one sample that was sequenced in a study of cytomegalovirus exposure and HLA in healthy donors. PCR used 60 Vbeta primers and 13 Jbeta primers. Generated by immunoSEQ multiplex PCR, the TCRdb table keeps only in-frame clones and is missing some. The data hold 150,000 to 200,000 clones, with around 82% observed a single time. Sequences were obtained from PBMCs. The receptors here all came from a woman in her 30s in good health and CMV-seropositive.

V usage is TRBV13 and J usage is TRBJ2-3, with D tentatively TRBD1 (5 bases). Germline V gene sequence: CDR1 PRHDT, CDR2 FYEKMQ (reference sequence). Trimming took off 5 bases at V and 0 bases at J, with 9 bases between the two ends. The CDR3 length is 14 residues. The CDR3 coding sequence is TGTGCCAGCAGCCGGACAAGTAGCACAGATACGCAGTATTTT. As protein: CASSRTSSTDTQYF.

The sample holds a few counts of this clone. This chain connects TRBV28 to TRBJ1-2; no clear D gene. The germline gives CDR1 MDHEN, CDR2 SYDVKM. The CDR3 contains 20 residues. V was pared by 1 base and J by 0 bases, with 24 bases between. CDR3 region: CASSLLVARNRVASNYGYTF. The CDR3 DNA reads as TGTGCCAGCAGTTTATTAGTCGCCCGGAACCGGGTTGCTTCTAACTATGGCTACACCTTC.

V gene TRBV18 combines with J gene TRBJ1-2, with 9 positions matching TRBD1. CDR1 is KGHSH and CDR2 is LQKENI in the germline V gene. The CDR3 loop spans 14 amino acids. The junction had 7 bases not matched to a gene; V was cut back by 3 bases and J by 8 bases. CDR3 in amino acids: CASSPEWDREGYTF. In DNA form, the CDR3 reads TGTGCCAGCTCACCGGAATGGGACAGGGAGGGCTACACCTTC. Full variable domain (rest looked up from reference TRBV18 and TRBJ1-2): NAGVMQNPRHLVRRRGQEARLRCSPMKGHSHVYWYRQLPEEGLKFMVYLQKENIIDESGMPKERFSAEFPKEGPSILRIQQVVRGDSAAYFCASSPEWDREGYTFGSGTRLTVV.

The chain is built from TRBV6-6 and TRBJ1-1; D is undetermined. The germline V gene has CDR1 MNHNY and CDR2 SVGAGI (reference sequence). This CDR3 is built from 15 residues. Trimming removed 0 bases from V and 2 bases from J, with 10 bases in between. CDR3 bases: TGTGCCAGCAGTTACTCGGTGACAATCAACACTGAAGCTTTCTTT. It specifies CASSYSVTINTEAFF.

J is TRBJ1-5 and V is TRBV7-9; unclear D gene. The germline V gene encodes CDR1 SEHNR and CDR2 FQNEAQ (reference sequence). The CDR3 consists of 13 residues. Trimming removed 5 bases from V and 7 bases from J, with 12 bases in between. In nucleotides, the CDR3 is TGTGCCAGCAGCGGAAGTTGGGCCCAGCCCCAGCATTTT. It yields the protein CASSGSWAQPQHF.

The chain carries TRBV29-1 and TRBJ1-2; possible D gene TRBD1, 6 bases. The CDR3 totals 11 residues. Trimming pared 7 bases from V and 5 bases from J, leaving 11 bases between. Germline V gives CDR1 SQVTM, CDR2 ANQGSEA. This CDR3 reads CSAPGTYGYTF. CDR3 in DNA: TGCAGCGCCCCCGGGACATATGGCTACACCTTC.

The chain recombines TRBV2 with TRBJ2-7; a possible D gene is TRBD2 (7 bases). V was cut by 1 base and J by 3 bases, with 13 bases left in between. CDR1 SNHLY and CDR2 FYNNEI come from the germline V gene. The CDR3 contains 15 residues. For the CDR3, the DNA is TGTGCCAGCAGTGAAGAGGGGGGAGGGAGCTACGAGCAGTACTTC. The encoded protein is CASSEEGGGSYEQYF. The full variable domain, with the rest looked up from reference TRBV2 and TRBJ2-7, is EPEVTQTPSHQVTQMGQEVILRCVPISNHLYFYWYRQILGQKVEFLVSFYNNEISEKSEIFDDQFSVERPDGSNFTLKIRSTKLEDSAMYFCASSEEGGGSYEQYFGPGTRLTVT.

The rearrangement joins TRBV6-5 to TRBJ2-7; 9 nucleotides agree with TRBD1. The V segment lost 2 bases and the J segment 4 bases; nucleotides outside the gene matches: 6. Germline values: CDR1 MNHEY, CDR2 SVGAGI. This CDR3 is built from 15 residues. CDR3: CASSYKRQGGYEQYF. In DNA form, the CDR3 reads TGTGCCAGCAGTTACAAGAGACAGGGGGGATACGAGCAGTACTTC.

The V call is TRBV30, the J call TRBJ1-4; possibly TRBD1 for D (6 bases). V lost 0 bases to trimming and J lost 4 bases, with 15 bases between them. Germline V gene data show CDR1 as GTSNPN and CDR2 as SVGIG (reference sequence). The length of the CDR3 is 16 residues. In nucleotides, the CDR3 is TGTGCCTGGAGTGTACTCGGGGGGCGAGGTAATGAAAAACTGTTTTTT. It yields the protein CAWSVLGGRGNEKLFF.

This clone was recorded a few times. The chain couples TRBV2 to TRBJ2-5; TRBD2 matches 8 bases. Unmatched junction bases numbered 14, after V lost 8 bases and J lost 9 bases. This CDR3 spans 14 amino acids. Germline CDR1 and CDR2: SNHLY and FYNNEI. The CDR3 is CASGAGRGGRAQYF. The CDR3 coding sequence is TGTGCCAGCGGAGCTGGGCGCGGGGGGCGAGCCCAGTACTTC.

The rearrangement joins TRBV5-1 to TRBJ1-4; 10 bases match TRBD1. V dropped 4 bases and J dropped 7; count of bases not matched to a gene: 7. Germline-derived CDR1 and CDR2 are SGHRS and YFSETQ. This CDR3 contains 15 residues. CDR3 nucleotide sequence: TGCGCCAGCAGCAGAGACAGGGGGCCCGGTGAAAAACTGTTTTTT. It translates to CASSRDRGPGEKLFF.

This chain uses TRBV28 with TRBJ1-2; 9 bases map to TRBD1. The V gene end was trimmed by 7 bases and the J gene end by 7 bases; junction bases not matched to a gene: 7. CDR1 is MDHEN, CDR2 SYDVKM, per germline. The CDR3 runs 13 residues. Here the CDR3 reads CASTPTGGFGYTF. CDR3 in DNA: TGTGCCAGCACCCCCACAGGGGGCTTTGGCTACACCTTC.

This clone was recorded once. The genes are TRBV15 and TRBJ1-3, with TRBD1 as a possible D gene (6 bases). Germline loops: CDR1 LNHNV, CDR2 YYDKDF (reference sequence). The CDR3 has 15 residues. V lost 1 base to trimming and J lost 10 bases, with 17 bases between them. In DNA, the CDR3 is TGTGCCACCAGCAGAGGGTGGGGGGGCGAATGGACCATATATTTT. The encoded protein is CATSRGWGGEWTIYF.

V and J are TRBV7-9 and TRBJ1-4; D unresolved. This CDR3 comprises 16 residues. The V gene's germline CDR1 is SEHNR and CDR2 FQNEAQ (reference sequence). With 1 base removed from V and 8 bases from J, the gap between germline ends came to 17 bases. CDR3 DNA: TGTGCCAGCAGCTTAGGGAGGCCGGACTATGGAGAAAAACTGTTTTTT. This encodes CASSLGRPDYGEKLFF.

Comments on this clone: The junction differs from germline at one of its ends, possibly a read error. The sample carries other DNA sequences with the same CDR3. The J gene is TRBJ2-7, the V gene TRBV7-2; D possibly corresponds to TRBD2 (6 bases). The CDR3 is made up of 16 amino acids. Germline V gives CDR1 SGHTA, CDR2 FQGNSA. The CDR3 is CASSLALPGKGGEQYF. In DNA form, the CDR3 reads TGTGCCAGCAGCCTAGCCCTCCCAGGGAAGGGAGGAGAGCAGTACTTC. The whole variable domain, filled in from reference TRBV7-2 and TRBJ2-7, reads GAGVSQSPSNKVTEKGKDVELRCDPISGHTALYWYRQSLGQGLEFLIYFQGNSAPDKSGLPSDRFSAERTGGSVSTLTIQRTQQEDSAVYLCASSLALPGKGGEQYFGPGTRLTVT.

The genes are TRBV6-1 and TRBJ1-5; 7 bases agree with TRBD1. The CDR3 covers 15 residues. V gave up 6 bases and J gave up 6 bases; unmatched junction bases: 11. Germline V CDR1 and CDR2: MNHNS, SASEGT. CDR3 sequence: CASSPIDRDTQPQHF. CDR3 sequence (DNA): TGTGCCAGCAGCCCAATCGACAGGGATACTCAGCCCCAGCATTTT.

The chain joins TRBV5-8 to TRBJ1-4; possibly TRBD1 for D (6 bases). The germline V gene has CDR1 SGHTS and CDR2 YDEGEE. V gave up 3 bases and J gave up 7 bases, with 13 bases separating them. CDR3 size: 14 residues. This chain's CDR3 is CASSSTGRGEKLFF. In DNA, the CDR3 is TGTGCCAGCAGCTCTACAGGGAGGGGTGAAAAACTGTTTTTT.

The rearrangement uses TRBV7-2 and TRBJ1-5, with 9 bases fitting TRBD1. V lost 5 bases and J lost 9; bases outside the gene matches: 5. Germline V gives CDR1 SGHTA, CDR2 FQGNSA. The CDR3 sequence is 13 residues long. The CDR3 loop is CASSDRGGRPQHF. CDR3 nucleotide sequence: TGTGCCAGCAGCGACAGGGGGGGTCGGCCCCAGCATTTT.

The V and J genes are TRBV19 and TRBJ1-5, with D possibly matching TRBD1 (6 bases). Germline CDR1 and CDR2: LNHDA and SQIVND (reference sequence). This CDR3 region has 14 residues. Deletions cut 6 bases from V and 9 bases from J, with 18 bases between. The CDR3 region is CASSPRQGRLPQHF. CDR3 DNA: TGTGCCAGTAGCCCGCGGCAGGGGCGATTGCCCCAGCATTTT.

This chain uses TRBV7-6 with TRBJ2-1; D is perhaps TRBD2 (5 bases). Trimming took off 2 bases at V and 0 bases at J, with 23 bases between the two ends. The CDR3 runs to 20 residues. The germline gives CDR1 SGHVS, CDR2 FNYEAQ. The CDR3 protein is CASSLTGKVPIFSSYNEQFF. CDR3 DNA: TGTGCCAGCAGCTTAACGGGAAAGGTTCCTATTTTTAGCTCCTACAATGAGCAGTTCTTC.

This sequence joins TRBV7-2 and TRBJ2-3; the D is unclear. The CDR3 is made up of 14 amino acids. Trimming pared 1 base from V and 2 bases from J, leaving 7 bases between. Germline lookup yields CDR1 SGHTA and CDR2 FQGNSA. The CDR3 bases are TGTGCCAGCAGCTTAGTTGGCTTCACAGATACGCAGTATTTT. Protein: CASSLVGFTDTQYF. Full variable domain (missing parts from reference TRBV7-2 and TRBJ2-3): GAGVSQSPSNKVTEKGKDVELRCDPISGHTALYWYRQSLGQGLEFLIYFQGNSAPDKSGLPSDRFSAERTGGSVSTLTIQRTQQEDSAVYLCASSLVGFTDTQYFGPGTRLTVL.

The gene calls are TRBV7-2 and TRBJ2-7; weak D call: TRBD1 (6 bases). Germline V CDR1 and CDR2: SGHTA, FQGNSA. V was trimmed by 2 bases and J by 0 bases, leaving 11 bases between them. This CDR3 spans 15 amino acids. The CDR3 region is CASSLRQGPSYEQYF. In DNA form, the CDR3 reads TGTGCCAGCAGCTTAAGGCAGGGGCCCTCCTACGAGCAGTACTTC. Combining the CDR3 with reference TRBV7-2 and TRBJ2-7 gives the whole variable domain GAGVSQSPSNKVTEKGKDVELRCDPISGHTALYWYRQSLGQGLEFLIYFQGNSAPDKSGLPSDRFSAERTGGSVSTLTIQRTQQEDSAVYLCASSLRQGPSYEQYFGPGTRLTVT.

The chain links TRBV7-9 to TRBJ2-7; no reliable D call. V lost 5 bases, J lost 4 bases, and 9 bases lay in between. The CDR3 consists of 12 residues. Germline V gene data show CDR1 as SEHNR and CDR2 as FQNEAQ (reference sequence). Written as DNA, the CDR3 is TGTGCCAGCAGCCCTATTCGGTACGAGCAGTACTTC. This gives the protein CASSPIRYEQYF.

The chain joins TRBV2 to TRBJ1-4, with 7 nucleotides matching TRBD1. The V gene end was trimmed by 3 bases and the J gene end by 4 bases; junction bases not matched to a gene: 2. There are 14 residues in the CDR3. Looked up from germline, CDR1 is SNHLY and CDR2 is FYNNEI. The CDR3 sequence: CASSEGQYNEKLFF. The CDR3 region has the DNA TGTGCCAGCAGTGAGGGACAGTATAATGAAAAACTGTTTTTT.

A few counts support this clone. V usage is TRBV4-1 and J usage is TRBJ2-5, with TRBD1 matching 12 bases. V shed 3 bases and J 5 bases; nucleotides not matched to a gene: 13. The length of the CDR3 is 18 residues. Germline values: CDR1 MGHRA, CDR2 YSYEKL. CDR3 protein: CASSQTRDRGRFAETQYF. The CDR3 region has the DNA TGCGCCAGCAGCCAGACCCGGGACAGGGGGCGATTCGCGGAGACCCAGTACTTC.

This clone was seen only a few times. The chain has TRBV19 and TRBJ1-2; TRBD1 matches 11 bases. The V and J ends lost 4 bases and 7 bases, in that order; junction bases with no gene match: 2. This CDR3 comprises 13 residues. Germline V CDR1 and CDR2: LNHDA, SQIVND (reference sequence). The chain's CDR3 is CASSRTGGGGYTF. The CDR3 DNA reads TGTGCCAGTAGTAGGACAGGGGGCGGTGGCTACACCTTC.

This chain links TRBV27 with TRBJ1-2, with 7 bases aligning to TRBD1. CDR1 and CDR2 from the germline V gene are MNHEY and SMNVEV (reference sequence). V shed 7 bases and J 2 bases; nucleotides not matched to a gene: 7. The CDR3 covers 14 residues. The CDR3, as DNA: TGTGCCAGCATGGGCAGGGGGTACAACTATGGCTACACCTTC. Translation: CASMGRGYNYGYTF.

V is TRBV6-6 and J is TRBJ1-1, with D hard to call. V lost 0 bases and J lost 3, with 8 bases in between. This CDR3 is 14 amino acids long. Looked up from germline, CDR1 is MNHNY and CDR2 is SVGAGI (reference sequence). CDR3 residues: CASSYSGIYTEAFF. DNA of the CDR3: TGTGCCAGCAGTTACTCCGGGATCTACACTGAAGCTTTCTTT.